The rows below give T cell receptor beta chains drawn from one sample of a study of blood T cells in healthy people across ages. From the 5' RACE reads, TCRdb called clonotypes with MiXCR, one entry per CDR3 protein. The sample lists under 1,000,000 distinct CDR3 sequences, about 46% occurring once. The material sequenced was blood. These receptors were collected from a man aged 80 or over in good health. Each CDR3 is given with its conserved first and last residue. Fields, in order: clone size, J gene, V gene, D gene, CDR3 protein, CDR3 DNA. A D gene is named only where the DNA matches it firmly. Rows may omit the clone size; those that give it use once, few, many or a size class.

. TRBJ1-2 TRBV20-1 TRBD1 CSARAGGWTGHGYTF TGCAGTGCTAGAGCTGGTGGTTGGACAGGGCATGGCTACACCTTC
few TRBJ2-3 TRBV7-9 . CASSSRPPTSEDTQYF TGTGCCAGCAGCTCCCGACCCCCGACAAGTGAAGATACGCAGTATTTT
few TRBJ2-3 TRBV7-3 . CASSSGAGGTQYF TGTGCCAGCAGTTCCGGGGCTGGGGGTACGCAGTATTTT
once TRBJ2-1 TRBV18 TRBD2 CASSLEREYNEQFF TGTGCCAGCTCACTAGAGCGGGAATACAATGAGCAGTTCTTC
once TRBJ1-4 TRBV27 . CASSWGPTENEKLFF TGTGCCAGCAGCTGGGGGCCTACAGAAAATGAAAAACTGTTTTTT
. TRBJ2-2 TRBV20-1 TRBD2 CSARTSGRAGELFF TGCAGTGCCCGGACTAGCGGGAGGGCCGGGGAGCTGTTTTTT
. TRBJ2-5 TRBV29-1 TRBD2 CSVVGTSGRGEETQYF TGCAGCGTTGTGGGGACTAGCGGGAGAGGAGAAGAGACCCAGTACTTC
. TRBJ2-7 TRBV6-1 . CASSLRDGRFYSYEQYF TGTGCCAGCAGTCTCCGGGACGGCCGATTTTATTCCTACGAGCAGTACTTC
. TRBJ1-6 TRBV12-3/TRBV12-4 . CASTTGIPTPDAHNSPLHF TGTGCCAGCACTACCGGGATACCCACACCAGATGCCCATAATTCACCCCTCCACTTT
. TRBJ2-1 TRBV11-2 . CASSSPGSGTYNEQFF TGTGCCAGCAGCTCCCCGGGGAGCGGAACCTACAATGAGCAGTTCTTC
. TRBJ2-7 TRBV5-5 TRBD2 CASSLAGRVFYEQYF TGTGCCAGCAGCTTGGCTGGGAGGGTTTTCTACGAGCAGTACTTC
once TRBJ2-5 TRBV20-1 TRBD2 CSAELAGEQYF TGCAGTGCTGAACTAGCGGGTGAGCAGTACTTC
once TRBJ1-1 TRBV14 . CASSQDDGSPNTEAFF TGTGCCAGCAGCCAAGATGATGGCAGTCCGAACACTGAAGCTTTCTTT
. TRBJ2-3 TRBV29-1 TRBD2 CSVEGLAATDTQYF TGCAGCGTTGAAGGACTAGCGGCCACAGATACGCAGTATTTT
. TRBJ2-3 TRBV4-3 . CASSQDWGRSTDTQYF TGCGCCAGCAGCCAAGATTGGGGGAGGAGTACAGATACGCAGTATTTT
few TRBJ2-5 TRBV11-1 . CASSLTVSGETQYF TGTGCCAGCAGCTTGACAGTGTCTGGAGAGACCCAGTACTTC
many TRBJ2-7 TRBV6-2/TRBV6-3 TRBD1 CASSSNSAWTGTYEQYF TGTGCCAGCAGTTCCAACTCGGCCTGGACAGGAACCTACGAGCAGTACTTC
. TRBJ2-4 TRBV12-3/TRBV12-4 TRBD1 CASSYETGGQNIQYF TGTGCCAGCAGTTACGAAACAGGGGGCCAAAACATTCAGTACTTC
. TRBJ2-7 TRBV5-1 TRBD2 CASSIGTSGTSYEQYF TGCGCCAGCAGCATTGGGACTAGCGGGACTTCCTACGAGCAGTACTTC
. TRBJ2-1 TRBV20-1 TRBD2 CSAEPGLAAYDEQFF TGCAGTGCTGAACCGGGACTAGCGGCTTACGATGAGCAGTTCTTC
. TRBJ2-7 TRBV12-3/TRBV12-4 . CASSFSGTTYEQYF TGTGCCAGCAGTTTTTCCGGGACAACCTACGAGCAGTACTTC
. TRBJ2-3 TRBV20-1 TRBD2 CSARGRGGSGTQYF TGCAGTGCTAGAGGGCGGGGGGGCAGTGGTACGCAGTATTTT
. TRBJ1-2 TRBV9 TRBD1 CASSEGQEDYGYTF TGTGCCAGCAGCGAGGGACAGGAGGACTATGGCTACACCTTC
many TRBJ2-7 TRBV7-2 . CASRVVAGYSMDEQYF TGTGCCAGCAGGGTCGTGGCGGGGTATTCTATGGACGAGCAGTACTTC
. TRBJ2-5 TRBV6-2/TRBV6-3 . CASSYSIGRIAYEQYF TGTGCCAGCAGTTACTCGATCGGACGGATCGCTTATGAGCAGTACTTC
. TRBJ1-2 TRBV6-1 . CASTTRGRNYGYTF TGTGCCAGCACTACCAGGGGTCGGAACTATGGCTACACCTTC
. TRBJ2-7 TRBV9 TRBD2 CASSVEGSGSKYF TGTGCCAGCAGCGTAGAGGGTAGCGGGAGTAAGTACTTC
few TRBJ2-3 TRBV27 . CASSYSTTADTQYF TGTGCCAGCAGTTATAGCACCACGGCAGATACGCAGTATTTT
. TRBJ1-1 TRBV3-1 . CASSHRNTEAFF TGTGCCAGCAGTCATCGGAACACGGAAGCTTTCTTT
. TRBJ2-7 TRBV12-3/TRBV12-4 TRBD2 CASSKTSVSYEQYF TGTGCCAGCAGTAAGACTAGCGTCTCCTACGAGCAGTACTTC
. TRBJ2-1 TRBV9 . CASSGSTRLGNEQFF TGTGCCAGCAGCGGCTCGACTAGGTTGGGCAATGAGCAGTTCTTC
few TRBJ2-7 TRBV20-1 . CSAPSEKAYEQYF TGCAGTGCTCCTTCAGAGAAGGCCTACGAGCAGTACTTC
. TRBJ2-3 TRBV7-3 TRBD2 CASSRGLAGESDTQYF TGTGCCAGCAGCCGCGGACTAGCGGGAGAGTCGGATACGCAGTATTTT
. TRBJ2-5 TRBV11-3 . CASSLDRISGAGQYF TGTGCCAGCAGCTTAGATCGGATTTCCGGGGCCGGGCAGTACTTC
many TRBJ2-1 TRBV4-1 TRBD2 CASSYTGASGRNEQFF TGCGCCAGCAGCTACACAGGGGCTAGCGGGAGGAATGAGCAGTTCTTC
. TRBJ2-3 TRBV11-3 TRBD1 CASSTRTGGQDTQYF TGTGCCAGCAGCACTAGGACAGGGGGTCAAGATACGCAGTATTTT
few TRBJ2-2 TRBV6-2/TRBV6-3 . CASSYGVTGELFF TGTGCCAGCAGTTACGGGGTCACCGGGGAGCTGTTTTTT
few TRBJ1-4 TRBV6-5 . CASSYSRTHGKLFF TGTGCCAGCAGTTACTCGAGGACACACGGAAAACTGTTTTTT